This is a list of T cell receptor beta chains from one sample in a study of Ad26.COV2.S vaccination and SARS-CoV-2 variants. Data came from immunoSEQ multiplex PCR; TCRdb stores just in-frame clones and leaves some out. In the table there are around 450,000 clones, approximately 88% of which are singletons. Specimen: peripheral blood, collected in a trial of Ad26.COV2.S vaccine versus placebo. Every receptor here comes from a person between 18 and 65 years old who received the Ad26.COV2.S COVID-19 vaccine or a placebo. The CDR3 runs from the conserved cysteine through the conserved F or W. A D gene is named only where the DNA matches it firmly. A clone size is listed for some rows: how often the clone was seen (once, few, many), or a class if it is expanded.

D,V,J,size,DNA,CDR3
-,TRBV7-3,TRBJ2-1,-,TGTGCCAGCAGCTTAACGTCGGAAGGGGTATATGAGCAGTTCTTC,CASSLTSEGVYEQFF
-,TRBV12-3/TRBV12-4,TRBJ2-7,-,TGTGCCAGCAGTTTACTAGGGGAGCAGTACTTC,CASSLLGEQYF
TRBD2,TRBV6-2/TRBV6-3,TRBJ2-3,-,TGTGCCAGCAGCCAGTGGCGGGGGGGCCTGACAGATACGCAGTATTTT,CASSQWRGGLTDTQYF
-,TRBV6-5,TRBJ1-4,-,TGTGCCAGCAGCCGTAACAGGGCTTCGAACGAAAAACTGTTTTTT,CASSRNRASNEKLFF
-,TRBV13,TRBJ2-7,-,TGTGCCAGCAGCTTAGGGGCAGGGGTACTTAAGGGCGGCGAGCAGTACTTC,CASSLGAGVLKGGEQYF
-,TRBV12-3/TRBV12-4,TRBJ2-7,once,TGTGCCAGCAGTTTCAGGGACGAGCAGTACTTC,CASSFRDEQYF
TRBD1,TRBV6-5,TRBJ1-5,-,TGTGCCAGCAGTTTGCAGGGGACAGGACAGCCCCAGCATTTT,CASSLQGTGQPQHF
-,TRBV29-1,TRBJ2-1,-,TGCAGCGTTGAAAGAGGGAGCTCCTACAATGAGCAGTTCTTC,CSVERGSSYNEQFF
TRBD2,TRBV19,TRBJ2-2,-,TGTGCCAGTAGTGCAGGCGGGGGGCCTGCTATCGGGGAGCTGTTTTTT,CASSAGGGPAIGELFF
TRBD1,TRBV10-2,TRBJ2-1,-,TGCGCCAGCAGTGATTCCCGCCGGGACAGGGTCTACAATGAGCAGTTCTTC,CASSDSRRDRVYNEQFF
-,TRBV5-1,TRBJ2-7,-,TGCGCCAGCAGCTTGGCAAGTGGGTCCTACGAGCAGTACTTC,CASSLASGSYEQYF
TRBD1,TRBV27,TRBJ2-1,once,TGTGCCAGCAGTTTATGGGACAGGCCTAATGAGCAGTTCTTC,CASSLWDRPNEQFF
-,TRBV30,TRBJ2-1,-,TGTGCCTGGAGTGTACGGCAGATAGAGTTCTTC,CAWSVRQIEFF
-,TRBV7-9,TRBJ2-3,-,TGTGCCAGCAGTTCCTCGGAGGGTAGAGATACGCAGTATTTT,CASSSSEGRDTQYF
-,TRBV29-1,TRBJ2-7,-,TGCAGCGTTTCCGACCCTCCCTACGAGCAGTACTTC,CSVSDPPYEQYF
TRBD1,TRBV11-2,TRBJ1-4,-,TGTGCCAGCAGCCCCCAAGACAGGGGATATGAAAAACTGTTTTTT,CASSPQDRGYEKLFF
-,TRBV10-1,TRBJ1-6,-,TGCGCCAGCTCCCGAAGGCCGGCACGGCGTAATTCACCCCTCCACTTT,CASSRRPARRNSPLHF
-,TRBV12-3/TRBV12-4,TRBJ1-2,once,TGTGCCAGCAGTTTTGGCCAGGAGGATGGCTACACCTTC,CASSFGQEDGYTF
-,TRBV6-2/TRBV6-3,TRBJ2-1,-,TGTGCCAGCAGTTACACCCCCGGGGGAAATGAGCAGTTCTTC,CASSYTPGGNEQFF
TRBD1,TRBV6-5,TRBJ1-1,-,TGTGCCAGCAGTTACTCCCCCGCCGGTACAGGGGTATCTTTCTTT,CASSYSPAGTGVSFF
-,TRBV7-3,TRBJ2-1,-,TGTGCCAGCAGCTTAAGCGCGGGTCCTAGGTCGAGCAATGAGCAGTTCTTC,CASSLSAGPRSSNEQFF
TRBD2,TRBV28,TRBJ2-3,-,TGTGCCAGCAGTCCCTGGGGTAGCGGGGGGATCACAGATACGCAGTATTTT,CASSPWGSGGITDTQYF
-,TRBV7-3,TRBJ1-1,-,TGTGCCAGCAGCTTAAGGCCGGGAGTGATGACTGAAGCTTTCTTT,CASSLRPGVMTEAFF
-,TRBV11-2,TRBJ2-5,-,TGTGCCAGCAGCTCCAACCCGGGGGCCCAAGAGACCCAGTACTTC,CASSSNPGAQETQYF
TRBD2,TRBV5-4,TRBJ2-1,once,TGTGCCAGCAGCTTCCGCGGGGGGGCCTACAATGAGCAGTTCTTC,CASSFRGGAYNEQFF
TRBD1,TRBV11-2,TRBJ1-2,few,TGTGCCAGCAGCCCGGGACAGTTAAATGGCTACACCTTC,CASSPGQLNGYTF
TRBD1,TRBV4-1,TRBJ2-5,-,TGCGCCAGCAGCCCCCGGACAGGGATAGAGACCCAGTACTTC,CASSPRTGIETQYF
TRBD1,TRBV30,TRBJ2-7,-,TGTGCCTGGAGTGTTGGGACAGGGGGCGCCTACGAGCAGTACTTC,CAWSVGTGGAYEQYF
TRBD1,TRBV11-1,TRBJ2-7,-,TGTGCCAGCAGCTTCGAGACCGGGACAGGACAATACGAGCAGTACTTC,CASSFETGTGQYEQYF
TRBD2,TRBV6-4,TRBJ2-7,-,TGTGCCAGCAGTGACTCGGATTGGCGGGAGACAAAATACGAGCAGTACTTC,CASSDSDWRETKYEQYF
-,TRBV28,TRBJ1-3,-,TGTGCCAGCGCCGGGTCCACCCTCTCTGGAAACACCATATATTTT,CASAGSTLSGNTIYF
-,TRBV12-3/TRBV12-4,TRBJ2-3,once,TGTGCCAGCAGTGATACATATACGCAGTATTTT,CASSDTYTQYF
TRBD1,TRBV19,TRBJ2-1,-,TGTGCCAGTAGTATTGGACAGGGTTCCTACAATGAGCAGTTCTTC,CASSIGQGSYNEQFF
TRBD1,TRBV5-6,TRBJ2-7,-,TGTGCCAGCAGGCCCGGGGGACAGGGGCCTTGGGAGCAGTACTTC,CASRPGGQGPWEQYF
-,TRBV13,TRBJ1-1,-,TGTGCCAGCAAACGGACCGGGACTGAAGCTTTCTTT,CASKRTGTEAFF